The 2 T cell receptor beta chains reported below all come from one sample, sequenced in a study of vaccination and CD4 T cells after COVID-19 (dated by TCRdb to between 2021 and 2023). The antigens of these receptors remain unknown. The library was built by means of PCR. Sequencing was carried out with an Illumina iSeq 100. DNA from cultured CD4+ T cells was subjected to TCR sequencing with the Oncomine TCR Beta short-read assay at the Johns Hopkins FTIC core. TCRdb trimmed the raw reads at Q25, called clones with MiXCR and kept productive beta chains. Entries are consolidated by CDR3 protein sequence, retaining the most common genes and DNA. This sample gives over 10,000 distinct CDR3 sequences in total; 25% to 30% of them show up just once. The ten largest clones capture about 29% of the sample. The intended sense of this specimen's treatment or condition label: roughly nine-day PBMC culture with coronavirus spike peptide pools or control peptides (ViraFEST assay).

The input for sequencing was CD4+ T cells from blood, cultured in vitro, taken before SARS-CoV-2 vaccination. These receptors all come from a human donor who received a COVID-19 vaccine.

The V call is TRBV30, the J call TRBJ2-7, with D maybe TRBD1 (6 bases). The CDR3 spans 13 residues. V lost 2 bases, J lost 7 bases, and 15 bases lay in between. CDR1 GTSNPN and CDR2 SVGIG come from the germline V gene (reference sequence). Here the CDR3 DNA reads TGTGCCTGGAGTCGGACAGCACGGGGTGAGCAGTACTTC. Protein: CAWSRTARGEQYF. The full variable domain, its missing parts supplied by reference TRBV30 and TRBJ2-7, is SQTIHQWPATLVQPVGSPLSLECTVEGTSNPNLYWYRQAAGRGLQLLFYSVGIGQISSEVPQNLSASRPQDRQFILSSKKLLLSDSGFYLCAWSRTARGEQYFGPGTRLTVT.

The chain carries TRBV11-2 and TRBJ2-5; tentatively, D is TRBD2 (6 bases). The CDR3 is 15 residues long. Between the trimmed V and J ends, which lost 0 bases and 4 bases, there was a span of 12 bases. Looked up from germline, CDR1 is SGHAT and CDR2 is FQNNGV. The CDR3 here is CASSLDLGRTETQYF. As DNA, the CDR3 is TGTGCCAGCAGCTTAGACCTGGGGAGGACAGAGACCCAGTACTTC. The entire variable domain, with the rest obtained from reference TRBV11-2 and TRBJ2-5, is as follows: EAGVAQSPRYKIIEKRQSVAFWCNPISGHATLYWYQQILGQGPKLLIQFQNNGVVDDSQLPKDRFSAERLKGVDSTLKIQPAKLEDSAVYLCASSLDLGRTETQYFGPGTRLLVL.